This is a list of T cell receptor beta chains from one sample in a study of beta chain features in type 1 diabetes. Here immunoSEQ multiplex PCR was the method, and the copy in TCRdb shows in-frame clones only, minus some. The repertoire holds hundreds of thousands of clones, with more than 13% as singletons. The sample taken for sequencing was naive CD4+ T cells from blood. The source of these receptors is a man aged 18 to 35 with type 1 diabetes. CDR3s include the opening cysteine and the closing phenylalanine or tryptophan. Fields, in order: clone size, D gene, J gene, V gene, CDR3 DNA, CDR3 protein. D genes are given only for firm matches. Not all rows give a size; the values are once, few, many and, for expanded clones, a class.

-,-,TRBJ2-7,TRBV4-2,TGTGCCAGCAGCCAAGATACGCAGGGGAGGGAGCAGTACTTC,CASSQDTQGREQYF
few,TRBD1,TRBJ2-7,TRBV2,TGTGCCAGCACTCCGGGACAGGGACCCTACGAGCAGTACTTC,CASTPGQGPYEQYF
-,TRBD2,TRBJ2-7,TRBV18,TGTGCCAGCTCGGGGACTAGCGGGAGATTTTACGAGCAGTACTTC,CASSGTSGRFYEQYF
-,TRBD2,TRBJ2-7,TRBV4-2,TGTGCCAGCAGCCAAGAGACTAGCGGGGGCCTTTACGAGCAGTACTTC,CASSQETSGGLYEQYF
-,TRBD1,TRBJ1-5,TRBV4-3,TGCGCCAGCAGCCAGGACAGGGGCAGGGATCAGCCCCAGCATTTT,CASSQDRGRDQPQHF
few,TRBD2,TRBJ2-3,TRBV7-9,TGTGCCAGCAGGACTAGCGGTTTATCGTATTTT,CASRTSGLSYF
few,-,TRBJ1-1,TRBV19,TGTGCCAGTAGTATCCAGGGGAACACTGAAGCTTTCTTT,CASSIQGNTEAFF
-,TRBD1,TRBJ2-5,TRBV5-1,TGCGCCAGCAGCCCCTTGACAGGGAGAGGTGAGACCCAGTACTTC,CASSPLTGRGETQYF
-,-,TRBJ2-3,TRBV4-1,TGCGCCAGCAGCCTTTCCGGAGGTACGGGCAGAGATACGCAGTATTTT,CASSLSGGTGRDTQYF
-,-,TRBJ2-5,TRBV9,TGTGCCAGCAGCGCCACAGCTCAAGAGACCCAGTACTTC,CASSATAQETQYF
few,-,TRBJ2-5,TRBV6-6,TGTGCCAGCAGGCCCGGGGGCGGGGAGACCCAGTACTTC,CASRPGGGETQYF
few,-,TRBJ2-2,TRBV4-1,TGCGCCAGCAGCCAACCTGACAGGACGAACACCGGGGAGCTGTTTTTT,CASSQPDRTNTGELFF
-,-,TRBJ2-4,TRBV28,TGTGCCAGCAGTGTCGACCGCGGCTGGGCTAAAAACATTCAGTACTTC,CASSVDRGWAKNIQYF